The sequence of this TCR beta chain was determined in a study of cytomegalovirus exposure and HLA in healthy donors. Overall study: Early released data had around 89 million unique TCRs, all coming from HLA-typed donors. Findings and limits, study-wide: Sequencing likely generated an artifact that appeared as a cluster of highly shared sequence variants. Across donors, sequencing depth was assumed by presence/absence analyses to be roughly uniform.

Regarding this clone: Its antigen is currently unknown.

Primers included in the PCR were 60 Vbeta and 13 Jbeta primers. Here immunoSEQ multiplex PCR was the method, and the copy in TCRdb shows in-frame clones only, minus some. The repertoire includes under 300,000 clones, roughly 90% of them detected once, and almost 4% sits in the top ten. The CDR3 contains 18 residues. Looked up from germline, CDR1 is SEHNR and CDR2 is FQNEAQ (reference sequence). Trimming at V came to 3 bases and at J to 5 bases, leaving 14 bases not matched to a gene. What was sequenced was PBMCs. This TCR was sampled from a man between 40 and 49 years old in good health and CMV-seropositive. The J gene is TRBJ2-2, the V gene TRBV7-9, with 8 bases lining up with TRBD2. The CDR3 protein is CASSFIPYVREGTGELFF. CDR3 in DNA: TGTGCCAGCAGCTTTATCCCCTACGTACGGGAGGGAACCGGGGAGCTGTTTTTT.